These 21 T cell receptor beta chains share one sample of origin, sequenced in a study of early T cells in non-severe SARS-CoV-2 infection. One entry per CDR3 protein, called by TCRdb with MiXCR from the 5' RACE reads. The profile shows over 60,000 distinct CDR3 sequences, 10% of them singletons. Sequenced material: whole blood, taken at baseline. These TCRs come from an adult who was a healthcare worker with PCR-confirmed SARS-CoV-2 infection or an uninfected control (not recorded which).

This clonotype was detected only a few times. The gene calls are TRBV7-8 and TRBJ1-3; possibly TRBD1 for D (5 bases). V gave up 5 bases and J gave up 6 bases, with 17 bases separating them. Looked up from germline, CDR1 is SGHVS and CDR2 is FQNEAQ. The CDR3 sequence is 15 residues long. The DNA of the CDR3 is TGTGCCAGCAGCCGAAACCGGGACCGAGAAAACACCATATATTTT. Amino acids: CASSRNRDRENTIYF.

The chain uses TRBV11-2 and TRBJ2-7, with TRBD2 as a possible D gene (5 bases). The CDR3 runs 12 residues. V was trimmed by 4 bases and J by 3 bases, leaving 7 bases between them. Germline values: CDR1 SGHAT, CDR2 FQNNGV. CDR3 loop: CASSSRGYEQYF. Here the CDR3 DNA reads TGTGCCAGCAGCTCCCGGGGCTACGAGCAGTACTTC.

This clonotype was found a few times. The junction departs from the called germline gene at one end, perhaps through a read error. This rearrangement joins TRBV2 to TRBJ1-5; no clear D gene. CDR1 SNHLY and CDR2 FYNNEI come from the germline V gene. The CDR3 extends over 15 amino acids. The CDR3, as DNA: TGTGCCAGCGGTGAGGGCTGGAATAGCAATCAGCCCCAGCATTTT. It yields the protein CASGEGWNSNQPQHF.

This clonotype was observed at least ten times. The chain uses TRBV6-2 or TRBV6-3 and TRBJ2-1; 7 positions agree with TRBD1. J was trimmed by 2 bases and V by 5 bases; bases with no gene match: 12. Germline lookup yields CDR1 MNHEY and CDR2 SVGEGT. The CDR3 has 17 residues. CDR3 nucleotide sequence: TGTGCCAGCAGTCGTCCCGGGACAGTGTTACCCTACAATGAGCAGTTCTTC. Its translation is CASSRPGTVLPYNEQFF.

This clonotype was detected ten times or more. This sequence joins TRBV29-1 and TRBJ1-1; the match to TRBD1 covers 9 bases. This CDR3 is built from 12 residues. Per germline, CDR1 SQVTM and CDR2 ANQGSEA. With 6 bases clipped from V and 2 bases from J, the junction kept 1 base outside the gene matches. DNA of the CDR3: TGCAGCGTCACAGGGGGCAACACTGAAGCTTTCTTT. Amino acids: CSVTGGNTEAFF.

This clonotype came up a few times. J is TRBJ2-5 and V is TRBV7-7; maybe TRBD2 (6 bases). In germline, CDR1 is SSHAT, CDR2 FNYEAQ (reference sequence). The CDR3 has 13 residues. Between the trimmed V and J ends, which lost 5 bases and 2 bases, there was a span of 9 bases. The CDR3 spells CASSRDWQETQYF. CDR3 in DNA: TGTGCCAGCAGCCGGGACTGGCAAGAGACCCAGTACTTC.

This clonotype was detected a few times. The CDR3 protein is CASSLRDSIRYF. DNA for the CDR3: TGTGCCAGCAGCTTAAGGGACTCAATCCGGTACTTC. The chain has TRBV11-1 and TRBJ2-7; the D gene is possibly TRBD2 (6 bases). The CDR3 is made up of 12 amino acids. CDR1 SGHAT and CDR2 FQDESV come from the germline V gene (reference sequence). V was pared by 2 bases and J by 12 bases, with 14 bases between.

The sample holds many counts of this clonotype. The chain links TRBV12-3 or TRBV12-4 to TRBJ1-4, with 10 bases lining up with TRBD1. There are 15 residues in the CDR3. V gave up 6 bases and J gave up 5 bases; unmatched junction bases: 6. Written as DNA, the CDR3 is TGTGCCAGCAGAGATTTGGGACAGGGGAATGAAAAACTGTTTTTT. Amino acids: CASRDLGQGNEKLFF.

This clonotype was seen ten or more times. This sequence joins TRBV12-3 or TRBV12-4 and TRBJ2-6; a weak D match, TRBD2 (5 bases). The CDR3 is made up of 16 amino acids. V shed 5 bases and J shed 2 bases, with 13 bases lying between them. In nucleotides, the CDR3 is TGTGCCAGCAGTCTTGAGGGCGGCACTGGGGCCAACGTCCTGACTTTC. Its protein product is CASSLEGGTGANVLTF.

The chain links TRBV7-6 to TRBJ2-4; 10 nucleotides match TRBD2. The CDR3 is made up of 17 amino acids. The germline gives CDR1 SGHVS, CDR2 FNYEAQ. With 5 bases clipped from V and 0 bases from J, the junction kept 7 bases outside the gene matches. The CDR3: CASSRLAGDGAKNIQYF. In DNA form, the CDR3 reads TGTGCCAGCAGCCGACTAGCGGGCGATGGAGCCAAAAACATTCAGTACTTC.

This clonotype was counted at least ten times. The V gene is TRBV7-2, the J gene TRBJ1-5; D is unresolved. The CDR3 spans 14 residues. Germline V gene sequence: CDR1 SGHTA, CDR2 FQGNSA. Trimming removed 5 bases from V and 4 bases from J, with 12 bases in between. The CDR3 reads CASSPNLGNQPQHF. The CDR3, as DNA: TGTGCCAGCAGCCCCAACCTTGGTAATCAGCCCCAGCATTTT.

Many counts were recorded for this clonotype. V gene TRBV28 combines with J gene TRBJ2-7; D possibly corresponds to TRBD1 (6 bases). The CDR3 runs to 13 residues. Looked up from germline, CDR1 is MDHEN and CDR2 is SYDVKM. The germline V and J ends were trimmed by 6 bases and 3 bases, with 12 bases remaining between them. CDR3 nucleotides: TGTGCCAGCAGCCAAAGGGGGAACTACGAGCAGTACTTC. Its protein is CASSQRGNYEQYF.

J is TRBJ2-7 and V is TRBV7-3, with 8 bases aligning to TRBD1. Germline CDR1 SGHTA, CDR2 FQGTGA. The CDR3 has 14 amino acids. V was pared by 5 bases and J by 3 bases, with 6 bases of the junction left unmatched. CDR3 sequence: CASSQEQGDYEQYF. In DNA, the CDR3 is TGTGCCAGCAGCCAAGAACAGGGGGACTACGAGCAGTACTTC.

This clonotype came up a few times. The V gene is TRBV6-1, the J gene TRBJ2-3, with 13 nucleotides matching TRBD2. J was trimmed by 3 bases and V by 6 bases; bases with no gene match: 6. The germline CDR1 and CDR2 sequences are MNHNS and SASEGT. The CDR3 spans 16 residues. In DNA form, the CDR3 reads TGTGCCAGCAGACGCGGACTAGCGGGGGATACAGATACGCAGTATTTT. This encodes CASRRGLAGDTDTQYF.

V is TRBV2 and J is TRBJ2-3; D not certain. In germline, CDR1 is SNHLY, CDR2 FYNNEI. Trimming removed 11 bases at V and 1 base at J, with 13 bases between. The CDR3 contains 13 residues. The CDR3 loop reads CAQSPAGTDTQYF. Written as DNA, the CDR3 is TGTGCCCAATCTCCGGCGGGCACAGATACGCAGTATTTT. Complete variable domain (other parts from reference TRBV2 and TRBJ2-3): EPEVTQTPSHQVTQMGQEVILRCVPISNHLYFYWYRQILGQKVEFLVSFYNNEISEKSEIFDDQFSVERPDGSNFTLKIRSTKLEDSAMYFCAQSPAGTDTQYFGPGTRLTVL.

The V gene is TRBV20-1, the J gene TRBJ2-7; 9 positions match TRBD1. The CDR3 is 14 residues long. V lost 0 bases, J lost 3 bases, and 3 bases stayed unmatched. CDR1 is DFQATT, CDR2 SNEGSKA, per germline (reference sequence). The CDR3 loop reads CSARDLDRGYEQYF. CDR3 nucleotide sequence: TGCAGTGCTAGAGATTTGGACAGGGGCTACGAGCAGTACTTC.

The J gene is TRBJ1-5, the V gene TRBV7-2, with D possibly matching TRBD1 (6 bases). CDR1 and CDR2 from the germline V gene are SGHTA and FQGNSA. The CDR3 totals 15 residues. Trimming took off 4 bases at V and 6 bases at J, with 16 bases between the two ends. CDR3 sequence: CASSSHSSGAQPQHF. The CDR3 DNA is TGTGCCAGCAGCTCCCATAGCTCAGGGGCTCAGCCCCAGCATTTT.

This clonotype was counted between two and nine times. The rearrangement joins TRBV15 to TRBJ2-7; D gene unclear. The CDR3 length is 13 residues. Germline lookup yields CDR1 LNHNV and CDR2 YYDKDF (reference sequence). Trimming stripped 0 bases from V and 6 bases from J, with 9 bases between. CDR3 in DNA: TGTGCCACCAGCAGAGATGTCCAGGCCGAGCAGTACTTC. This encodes CATSRDVQAEQYF.

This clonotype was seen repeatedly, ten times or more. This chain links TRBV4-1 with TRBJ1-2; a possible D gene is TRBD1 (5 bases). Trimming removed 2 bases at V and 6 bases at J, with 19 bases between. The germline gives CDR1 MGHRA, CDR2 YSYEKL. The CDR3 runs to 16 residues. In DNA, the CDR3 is TGCGCCAGCAGCCAACCCTACACGGGATCAGGGAATGGCTACACCTTC. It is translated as CASSQPYTGSGNGYTF.

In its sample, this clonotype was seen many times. DNA of the CDR3: TGTGCCAGCAGCGGCGGCACTGAAGCTTTCTTT. Amino acid sequence: CASSGGTEAFF. The chain has TRBV9 and TRBJ1-1; D unclear. The germline V gene has CDR1 SGDLS and CDR2 YYNGEE. V lost 3 bases, J lost 4 bases, and 4 bases lay in between. The CDR3 loop spans 11 amino acids.

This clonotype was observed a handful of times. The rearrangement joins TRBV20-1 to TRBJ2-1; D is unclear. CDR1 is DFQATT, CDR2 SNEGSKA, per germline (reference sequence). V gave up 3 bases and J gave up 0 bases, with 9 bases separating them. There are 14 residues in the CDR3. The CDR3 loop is CSARLPSSYNEQFF. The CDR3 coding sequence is TGCAGTGCTAGGCTCCCGAGCTCCTACAATGAGCAGTTCTTC.